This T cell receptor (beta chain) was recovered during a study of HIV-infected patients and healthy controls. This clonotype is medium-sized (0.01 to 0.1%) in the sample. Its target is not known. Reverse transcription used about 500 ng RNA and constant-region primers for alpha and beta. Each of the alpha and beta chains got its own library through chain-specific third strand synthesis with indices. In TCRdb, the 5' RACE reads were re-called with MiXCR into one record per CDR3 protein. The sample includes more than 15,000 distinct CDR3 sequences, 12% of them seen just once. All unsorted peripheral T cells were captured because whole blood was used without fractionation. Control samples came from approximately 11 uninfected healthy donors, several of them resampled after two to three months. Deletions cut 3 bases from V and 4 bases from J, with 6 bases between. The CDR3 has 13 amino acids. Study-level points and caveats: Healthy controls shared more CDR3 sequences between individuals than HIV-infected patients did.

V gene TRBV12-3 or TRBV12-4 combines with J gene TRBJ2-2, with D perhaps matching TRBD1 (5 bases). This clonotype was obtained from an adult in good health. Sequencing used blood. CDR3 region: CASSFTGTGELFF. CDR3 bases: TGTGCCAGCAGTTTTACAGGCACCGGGGAGCTGTTTTTT.